This T cell receptor beta chain was recovered during a study of breast tumors, draining lymph nodes, adjacent tissues. Breast cancer patients provided tissue from their axillary draining lymph nodes. This CDR3 comprises 12 residues. Between the trimmed V and J ends, which lost 5 bases and 4 bases, there was a span of 8 bases. Germline CDR1 reads MNHEY; CDR2 reads SVGAGI. Overall study results and limits: Luminal-like breast cancer showed significantly higher tumor–nontumor repertoire similarity than basal-like. Data fit most tumor T cells coming from lymph node, expanding in tumor. Tumor TCR diversity was below lymph nodes but above nontumor tissue.

This clonotype occurred many times. Its antigen remains unknown. TCRdb itself ran the multiplex PCR reads through MiXCR, one entry per CDR3 protein. In the table there are about 230,000 distinct CDR3 sequences, 32% of which are singletons. The chain links TRBV6-5 to TRBJ1-2; the D is unclear. Sequencing was done on a sample of axillary lymph node tissue. This TCR was sampled from a female donor with breast cancer. Some clones in this sample may be carry-over from other donors' samples. CDR3 in amino acids: CASSQRLYGYTF. The CDR3 nucleotides read TGTGCCAGCAGTCAACGCCTCTATGGCTACACCTTC.